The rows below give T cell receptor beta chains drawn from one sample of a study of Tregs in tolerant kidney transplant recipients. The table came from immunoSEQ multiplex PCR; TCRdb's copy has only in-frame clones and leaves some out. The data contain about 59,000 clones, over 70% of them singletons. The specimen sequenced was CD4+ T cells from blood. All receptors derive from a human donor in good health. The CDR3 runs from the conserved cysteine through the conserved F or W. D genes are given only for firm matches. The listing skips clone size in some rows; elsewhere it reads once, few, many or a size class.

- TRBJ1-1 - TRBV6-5 CASSLRTEAFF TGTGCCAGCAGTTTACGCACTGAAGCTTTCTTT
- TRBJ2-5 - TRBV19 CASRTSGLETQYF TGTGCCAGTAGGACCTCGGGGCTGGAGACCCAGTACTTC
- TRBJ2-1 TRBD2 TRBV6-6 CASGKGLVIFNEQFF TGTGCCAGCGGAAAGGGACTAGTAATTTTCAATGAGCAGTTCTTC
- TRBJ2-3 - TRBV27 CASSSPSRGHTDTQYF TGTGCCAGCAGTTCCCCCTCCAGGGGCCACACAGATACGCAGTATTTT
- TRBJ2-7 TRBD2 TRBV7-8 CASSLAGGIPYEQYF TGTGCCAGCAGCCTAGCGGGAGGTATCCCCTACGAGCAGTACTTC
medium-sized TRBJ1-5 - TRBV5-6 CASSLYPGQEPQHF TGTGCCAGCAGCTTGTATCCAGGGCAGGAGCCCCAGCATTTT
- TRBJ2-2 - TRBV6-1 CASSEALGRSGELFF TGTGCCAGCAGTGAAGCACTGGGGCGGTCCGGGGAGCTGTTTTTT
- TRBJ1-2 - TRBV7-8 CASSFGTLGGYTF TGTGCCAGCAGCTTCGGGACTCTCGGTGGCTACACCTTC
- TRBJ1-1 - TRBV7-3 CASSLTLNTEAFF TGTGCCAGCAGCCTAACACTGAACACTGAAGCTTTCTTT
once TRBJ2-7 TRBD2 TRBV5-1 CASSLVRGGKHEQYF TGCGCCAGCAGCTTGGTCCGGGGGGGCAAACACGAGCAGTACTTC
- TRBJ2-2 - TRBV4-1 CASSLGPTRNTGELFF TGCGCCAGCAGCCTAGGTCCGACTAGGAACACCGGGGAGCTGTTTTTT
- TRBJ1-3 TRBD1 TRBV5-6 CASSLLWGTGLPGNTIYF TGTGCCAGCAGCTTGTTGTGGGGGACAGGGCTCCCTGGAAACACCATATATTTT
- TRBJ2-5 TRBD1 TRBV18 CASSPPGQQETQYF TGTGCCAGCTCACCACCGGGACAGCAAGAGACCCAGTACTTC
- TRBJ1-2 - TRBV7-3 CASSQTRRAEYGYTF TGTGCCAGCAGCCAAACTAGGCGGGCAGAGTATGGCTACACCTTC
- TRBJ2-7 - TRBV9 CASSALGGAFPHEQYF TGTGCCAGCAGCGCCCTAGGGGGAGCGTTCCCCCACGAGCAGTACTTC
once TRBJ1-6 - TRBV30 CAWDRLSGNSPLHF TGTGCCTGGGATCGATTATCAGGGAATTCACCCCTCCACTTT
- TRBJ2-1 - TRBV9 CASSASLSGSNEQFF TGTGCCAGCAGCGCTTCCCTATCAGGGTCCAATGAGCAGTTCTTC
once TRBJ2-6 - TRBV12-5 CASGLTVSGANVLTF TGTGCTAGTGGTTTGACAGTCTCTGGGGCCAACGTCCTGACTTTC
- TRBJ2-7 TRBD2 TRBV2 CASILPGTPRGGLEQYF TGTGCCAGCATTCTACCCGGGACCCCGCGGGGGGGCCTCGAGCAGTACTTC
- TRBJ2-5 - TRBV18 CASSPQQGGETQYF TGTGCCAGCTCACCACAACAGGGAGGGGAGACCCAGTACTTC
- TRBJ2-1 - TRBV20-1 CSATLGPEQFF TGCAGTGCTACCCTAGGACCGGAGCAGTTCTTC
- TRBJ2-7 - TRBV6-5 CASSYRNEQYF TGTGCCAGCAGTTACCGCAACGAGCAGTACTTC
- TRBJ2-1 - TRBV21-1 CASRPKGARLVPIQSSYNEQFF TGTGCCAGCAGACCAAAAGGGGCCAGACTAGTGCCTATCCAGAGCTCCTACAATGAGCAGTTCTTC
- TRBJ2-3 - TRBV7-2 CASSLGPGINGDTQYF TGTGCCAGCAGCTTAGGCCCGGGGATTAATGGAGATACGCAGTATTTT
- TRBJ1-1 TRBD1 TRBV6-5 CASSYLTGSEAFF TGTGCCAGCAGTTACCTGACAGGGTCTGAAGCTTTCTTT
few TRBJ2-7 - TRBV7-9 CASSPRWGRPYEQYF TGTGCCAGCAGCCCCCGATGGGGGCGCCCCTACGAGCAGTACTTC
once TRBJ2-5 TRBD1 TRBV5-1 CASSADTGAQETQYF TGCGCCAGCAGCGCCGATACAGGGGCGCAAGAGACCCAGTACTTC
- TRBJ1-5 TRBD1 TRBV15 CATSGGTGGYSNQPQHF TGTGCCACCAGCGGGGGGACAGGGGGTTATAGCAATCAGCCCCAGCATTTT
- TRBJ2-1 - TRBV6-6 CASSYSMVEQFF TGTGCCAGCAGTTACTCGATGGTTGAGCAGTTCTTC
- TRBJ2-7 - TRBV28 CASRNWNEQYF TGTGCCAGCAGAAACTGGAACGAGCAGTACTTC
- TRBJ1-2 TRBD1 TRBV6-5 CASSYARDSVYGYTF TGTGCCAGCAGTTACGCCAGGGACAGCGTATATGGCTACACCTTC
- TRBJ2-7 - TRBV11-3 CASSLGHEQYF TGTGCCAGCAGCTTGGGCCACGAGCAGTACTTC
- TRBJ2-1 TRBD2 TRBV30 CACHQTSGPANEQFF TGTGCCTGCCACCAAACTAGCGGTCCCGCCAATGAGCAGTTCTTC
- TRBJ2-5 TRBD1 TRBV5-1 CASSLQGYQETQYF TGCGCCAGCAGCTTACAGGGGTACCAAGAGACCCAGTACTTC
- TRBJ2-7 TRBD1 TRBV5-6 CASRTRWRTGGVYEQYF TGTGCCAGCAGAACTAGATGGAGGACAGGGGGCGTCTACGAGCAGTACTTC
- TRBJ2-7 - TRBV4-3 CASSQGGPLGSEQYF TGCGCCAGCAGCCAAGGTGGGCCTCTGGGGTCCGAGCAGTACTTC
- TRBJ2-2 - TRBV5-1 CASSYGRGTNTGELFF TGCGCCAGCAGCTACGGGAGAGGGACCAACACCGGGGAGCTGTTTTTT
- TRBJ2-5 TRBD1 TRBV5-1 CASSLATVRLDRGRETQYF TGCGCCAGCAGCTTGGCAACGGTGCGGTTGGACAGGGGGCGAGAGACCCAGTACTTC
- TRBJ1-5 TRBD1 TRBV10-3 CAINTQGAGQPQHF TGTGCCATCAATACACAGGGGGCAGGTCAGCCCCAGCATTTT
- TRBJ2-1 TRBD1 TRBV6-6 CASSYPTGTGNNEQFF TGTGCCAGCAGTTACCCTACCGGGACAGGGAACAATGAGCAGTTCTTC
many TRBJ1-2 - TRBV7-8 CASSPSEGVISYTF TGTGCCAGCAGCCCCTCCGAAGGAGTGATTTCCTACACCTTC
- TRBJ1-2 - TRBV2 CASSEWGFNYGYTF TGTGCCAGCAGTGAATGGGGTTTTAACTATGGCTACACCTTC
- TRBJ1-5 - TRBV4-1 CASSQGHTGYSNQPQHF TGCGCCAGCAGCCAAGGACACACAGGGTATAGCAATCAGCCCCAGCATTTT
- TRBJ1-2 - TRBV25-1 CASSSTTGHYGYTF TGTGCCAGCAGTTCGACTACAGGACACTATGGCTACACCTTC
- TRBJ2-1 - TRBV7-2 CASSLDSWSSYNEQFF TGTGCCAGCAGCTTGGACTCCTGGAGCTCCTACAATGAGCAGTTCTTC
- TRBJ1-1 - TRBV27 CASRAWGENTEAFF TGTGCCAGCAGGGCATGGGGGGAGAACACTGAAGCTTTCTTT
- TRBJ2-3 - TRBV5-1 CASNRLEARGTDTQYF TGCGCCAGCAACCGGCTTGAGGCTAGGGGCACAGATACGCAGTATTTT
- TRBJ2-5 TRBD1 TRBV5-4 CASSLQGVGTQYF TGTGCCAGCAGCTTGCAGGGGGTCGGGACCCAGTACTTC
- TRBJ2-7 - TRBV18 CASSPRGPPTYEQYF TGTGCCAGCTCACCAAGGGGCCCACCGACCTACGAGCAGTACTTC
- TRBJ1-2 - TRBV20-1 CSARAGYGYTF TGCAGTGCTAGAGCCGGCTATGGCTACACCTTC
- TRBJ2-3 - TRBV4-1 CASSQDPRLDTQYF TGCGCCAGCAGCCAAGATCCCAGGTTAGATACGCAGTATTTT
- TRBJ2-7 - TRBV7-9 CASSVTPYDRFYEQYF TGTGCCAGCAGCGTTACCCCCTACGACCGATTCTACGAGCAGTACTTC
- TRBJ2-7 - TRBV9 CASSATGTYEQYF TGTGCCAGCAGCGCTACAGGGACCTACGAGCAGTACTTC
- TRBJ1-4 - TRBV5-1 CASSLVGQGNEKLFF TGCGCCAGCAGCTTGGTGGGGCAGGGTAATGAAAAACTGTTTTTT
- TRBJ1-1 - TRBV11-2 CASRRLNTEAFF TGTGCCAGCCGCCGACTGAACACTGAAGCTTTCTTT
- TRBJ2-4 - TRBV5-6 CASSRRGGASWGKNIQYF TGTGCCAGCAGCCGAAGGGGCGGGGCTTCCTGGGGCAAAAACATTCAGTACTTC